This T cell receptor (beta chain) was recorded in a study of T cell changes during pregnancy in multiple sclerosis. The protocol was immunoSEQ multiplex PCR, while the TCRdb copy is restricted to in-frame clones and leaves out a portion. The table shows about 92,000 clones, with roughly nine tenths occurring only once. Germline V gene sequence: CDR1 SQVTM, CDR2 ANQGSEA. The ends were cut back, 0 bases at V and 5 bases at J, with 4 bases in the middle. The CDR3 contains 12 residues. The receptor was derived from a female donor with multiple sclerosis, enrolled in a pregnancy study. Specimen: peripheral blood, collected in the first trimester of pregnancy. The rearrangement joins TRBV29-1 to TRBJ1-4, with unresolved D. CDR3 sequence reads: CSVEEQNEKLFF. CDR3 nucleotides: TGCAGCGTTGAAGAACAGAATGAAAAACTGTTTTTT.